This TCR beta chain was recovered during a study of blood T cell repertoires in COVID-19. About the research overall: PBMCs, B-cell-depleted T cells, or T cells were the source of the cDNA or gDNA that made up the material.

Profiled with immunoSEQ multiplex PCR; TCRdb holds only in-frame clones, not every one. The sample has over 150,000 clones; approximately 80% are singletons. The CDR3 length is 14 residues. Germline loops: CDR1 KGHDR, CDR2 SFDVKD. V lost 7 bases and J lost 3, with 15 bases in between. The specimen sequenced was peripheral blood. V is TRBV24-1 and J is TRBJ2-7, with TRBD2 as a possible D gene (6 bases). This receptor was taken from a human donor in a cohort sampled during active COVID-19. The CDR3: CATREGGQDYEQYF. DNA of the CDR3: TGTGCCACCAGAGAGGGAGGACAAGACTACGAGCAGTACTTC.